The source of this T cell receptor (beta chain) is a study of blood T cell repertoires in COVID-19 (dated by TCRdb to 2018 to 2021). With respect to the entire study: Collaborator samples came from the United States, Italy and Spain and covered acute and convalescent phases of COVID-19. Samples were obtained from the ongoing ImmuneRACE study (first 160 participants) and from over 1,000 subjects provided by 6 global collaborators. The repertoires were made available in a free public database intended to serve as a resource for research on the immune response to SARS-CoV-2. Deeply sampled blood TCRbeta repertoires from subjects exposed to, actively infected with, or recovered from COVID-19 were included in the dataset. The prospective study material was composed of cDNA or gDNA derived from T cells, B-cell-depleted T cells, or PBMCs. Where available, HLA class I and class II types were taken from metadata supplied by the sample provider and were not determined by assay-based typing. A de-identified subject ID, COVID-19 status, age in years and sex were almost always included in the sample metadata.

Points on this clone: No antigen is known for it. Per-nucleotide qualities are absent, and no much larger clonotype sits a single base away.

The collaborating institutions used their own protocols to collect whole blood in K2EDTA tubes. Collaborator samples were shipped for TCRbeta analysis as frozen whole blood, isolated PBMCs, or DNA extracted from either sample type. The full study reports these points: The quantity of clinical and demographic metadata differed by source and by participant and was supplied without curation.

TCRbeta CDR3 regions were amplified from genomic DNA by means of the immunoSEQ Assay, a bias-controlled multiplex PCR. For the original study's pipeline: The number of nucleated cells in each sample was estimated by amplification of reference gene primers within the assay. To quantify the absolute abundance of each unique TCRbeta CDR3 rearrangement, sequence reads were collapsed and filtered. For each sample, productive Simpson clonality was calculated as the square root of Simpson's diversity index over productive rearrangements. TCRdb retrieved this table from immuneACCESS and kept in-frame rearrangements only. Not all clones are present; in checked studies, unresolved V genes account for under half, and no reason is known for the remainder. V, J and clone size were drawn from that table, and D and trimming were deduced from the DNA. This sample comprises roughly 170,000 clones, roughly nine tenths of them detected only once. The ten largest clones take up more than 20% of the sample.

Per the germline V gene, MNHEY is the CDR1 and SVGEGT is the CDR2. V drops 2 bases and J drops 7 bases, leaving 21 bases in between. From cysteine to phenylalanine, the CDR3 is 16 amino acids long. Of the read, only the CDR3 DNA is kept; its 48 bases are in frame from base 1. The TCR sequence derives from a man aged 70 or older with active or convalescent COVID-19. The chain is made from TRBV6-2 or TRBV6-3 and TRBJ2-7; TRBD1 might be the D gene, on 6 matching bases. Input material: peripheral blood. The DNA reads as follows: TGTGCCAGCAGTTACGCCAGGGGAACCCCCTCTGGAGAGCAGTACTTC. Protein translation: CASSYARGTPSGEQYF.